These 8 T cell receptor beta chains share one sample of origin, sequenced in a study of post-analysis software for immune sequencing data. Incorporated into the TCR beta cDNA libraries were unique molecular identifiers, which served to reduce PCR and sequencing biases. TCRdb re-derived calls from the PCR reads in MiXCR, one entry per CDR3 protein. The data contain roughly 800,000 distinct CDR3 sequences, approximately 53% of them singletons. Broader study findings: TRBV5-6, TRBV5-1 and TRBV20-1 belonged to a set of roughly 5 TRBV segments that were more frequent in patients than controls.

Their antigen targets remain unknown. The sample comprised blood. Receptors originate from a girl between 10 and 17 years old with multiple sclerosis.

This clonotype was seen a few times. The CDR3 region is CASSLTGGRGNQPQHF. CDR3 bases: TGTGCCAGCAGCCTGACGGGGGGCCGGGGCAATCAGCCCCAGCATTTT. The chain employs TRBV27 and TRBJ1-5; the D gene is possibly TRBD1 (6 bases). This CDR3 region has 16 residues. The V and J ends lost 6 bases and 2 bases respectively, with 17 bases between them. Germline values: CDR1 MNHEY, CDR2 SMNVEV (reference sequence).

V usage is TRBV29-1 and J usage is TRBJ2-7; TRBD1 is a possible D gene (6 bases). The CDR3 length is 12 residues. Germline V lookup: CDR1 SQVTM, CDR2 ANQGSEA. Trimming shortened V by 7 bases and J by 4 bases, and 14 bases separated the two germline ends. CDR3 in amino acids: CSAEEGGYEQYF. Here the CDR3 DNA reads TGCAGCGCCGAAGAAGGGGGATACGAGCAGTACTTC.

The chain recombines TRBV7-3 with TRBJ2-1, with D perhaps TRBD2 (6 bases). Germline V gives CDR1 SGHTA, CDR2 FQGTGA. V was shortened by 0 bases and J by 8 bases, with 14 bases between the two germline ends. CDR3 length: 15 amino acids. The CDR3 protein is CASSLTSGVGYEQFF. Here the CDR3 DNA reads TGTGCCAGCAGCTTAACTTCGGGAGTGGGATATGAGCAGTTCTTC.

This clonotype has a handful of counts. The chain links TRBV2 to TRBJ2-4; no reliable D call. The V and J ends lost 6 bases and 0 bases respectively, with 9 bases between them. This CDR3 is 14 amino acids long. Germline V gene sequence: CDR1 SNHLY, CDR2 FYNNEI. The CDR3 region is CASRKELAKNIQYF. The CDR3 bases are TGTGCCAGCAGGAAAGAACTAGCCAAAAACATTCAGTACTTC.

V usage is TRBV7-9 and J usage is TRBJ2-7; D is possibly TRBD2 (5 bases). The CDR3 runs to 14 residues. Trimming removed 6 bases at V and 2 bases at J, with 14 bases between. Germline assignment: CDR1 SEHNR and CDR2 FQNEAQ (reference sequence). Here the CDR3 DNA reads TGTGCCAGCAGTCCCGGTGGGAGAGCCTACGAGCAGTACTTC. This encodes CASSPGGRAYEQYF.

The chain links TRBV5-1 to TRBJ2-7; maybe TRBD2 (6 bases). The V gene's germline CDR1 is SGHRS and CDR2 YFSETQ. The CDR3 is 14 residues long. Trimming left V 4 bases short and J 0 bases short, with 11 bases between. The CDR3 loop is CASSEGGRSYEQYF. The CDR3 DNA is TGCGCCAGCAGCGAAGGAGGGCGCTCCTACGAGCAGTACTTC.

This clonotype was detected a few times. This sequence joins TRBV7-9 and TRBJ1-5; weak D call: TRBD1 (6 bases). Germline-derived CDR1 and CDR2 are SEHNR and FQNEAQ (reference sequence). V dropped 1 base and J dropped 6 bases, with 25 bases sitting between them. This CDR3 region has 19 residues. The chain's CDR3 is CASSLVQGGDPMVGQPQHF. CDR3 bases: TGTGCCAGCAGCTTAGTTCAAGGGGGGGACCCTATGGTGGGTCAGCCCCAGCATTTT.

The V gene is TRBV29-1, the J gene TRBJ2-1, with a tentative D call TRBD2 (6 bases). Trimming stripped 3 bases from V and 6 bases from J, with 15 bases between. Per germline, CDR1 SQVTM and CDR2 ANQGSEA. The CDR3 runs 14 residues. CDR3 sequence: CSVDERVPLNEQFF. DNA of the CDR3: TGCAGCGTTGATGAGCGGGTCCCCCTCAATGAGCAGTTCTTC.